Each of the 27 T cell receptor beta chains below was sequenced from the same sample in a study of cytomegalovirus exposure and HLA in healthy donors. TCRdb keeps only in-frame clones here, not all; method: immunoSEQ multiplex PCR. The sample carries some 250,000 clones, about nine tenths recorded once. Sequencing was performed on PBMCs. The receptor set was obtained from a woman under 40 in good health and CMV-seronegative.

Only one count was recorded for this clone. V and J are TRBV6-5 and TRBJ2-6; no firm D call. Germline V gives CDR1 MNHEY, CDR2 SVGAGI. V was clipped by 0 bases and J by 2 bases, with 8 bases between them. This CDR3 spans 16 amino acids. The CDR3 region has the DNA TGTGCCAGCAGTTACTCGCGATTAGCTGGGGCCAACGTCCTGACTTTC. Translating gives CASSYSRLAGANVLTF.

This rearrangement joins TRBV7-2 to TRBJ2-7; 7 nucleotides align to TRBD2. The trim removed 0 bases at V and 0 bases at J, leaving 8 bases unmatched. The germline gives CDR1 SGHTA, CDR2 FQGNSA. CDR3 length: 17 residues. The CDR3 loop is CASSLAYQRDLSYEQYF. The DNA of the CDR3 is TGTGCCAGCAGCTTAGCTTACCAGCGGGATCTCTCCTACGAGCAGTACTTC.

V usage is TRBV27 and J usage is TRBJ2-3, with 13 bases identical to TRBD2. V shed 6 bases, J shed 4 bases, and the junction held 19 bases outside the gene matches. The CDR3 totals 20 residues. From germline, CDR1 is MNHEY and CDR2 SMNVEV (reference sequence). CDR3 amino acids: CASSAPRGGLAGVLSDTQYF. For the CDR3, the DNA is TGTGCCAGCAGCGCCCCACGTGGCGGACTAGCGGGAGTTCTATCAGATACGCAGTATTTT.

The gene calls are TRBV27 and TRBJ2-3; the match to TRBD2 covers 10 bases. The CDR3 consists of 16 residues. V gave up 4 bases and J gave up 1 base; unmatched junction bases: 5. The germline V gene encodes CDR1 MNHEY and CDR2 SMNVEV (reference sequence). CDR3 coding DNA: TGTGCCAGCAGTTCCGGAGCGGGAGGGCGCACAGATACGCAGTATTTT. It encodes CASSSGAGGRTDTQYF.

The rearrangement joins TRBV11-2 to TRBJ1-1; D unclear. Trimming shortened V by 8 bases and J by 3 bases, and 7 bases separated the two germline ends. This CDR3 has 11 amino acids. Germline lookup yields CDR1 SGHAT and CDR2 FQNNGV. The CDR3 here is CASGWDTEAFF. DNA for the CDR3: TGTGCCAGCGGATGGGACACTGAAGCTTTCTTT.

The CDR3 loop is CASSSPDRDGEETQYF. As DNA, the CDR3 is TGTGCCAGCAGTTCCCCAGACAGGGACGGGGAAGAGACCCAGTACTTC. This chain connects TRBV6-5 to TRBJ2-5; 7 bases agree with TRBD1. V was clipped by 4 bases and J by 3 bases; unmatched bases: 11. The CDR3 length is 16 residues. CDR1 is MNHEY, CDR2 SVGAGI, per germline.

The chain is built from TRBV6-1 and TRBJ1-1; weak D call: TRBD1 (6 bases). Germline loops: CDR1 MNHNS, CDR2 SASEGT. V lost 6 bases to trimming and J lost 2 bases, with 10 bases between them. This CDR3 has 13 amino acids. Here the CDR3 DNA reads TGTGCCAGCAGGGACAGAGTAAACACTGAAGCTTTCTTT. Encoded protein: CASRDRVNTEAFF.

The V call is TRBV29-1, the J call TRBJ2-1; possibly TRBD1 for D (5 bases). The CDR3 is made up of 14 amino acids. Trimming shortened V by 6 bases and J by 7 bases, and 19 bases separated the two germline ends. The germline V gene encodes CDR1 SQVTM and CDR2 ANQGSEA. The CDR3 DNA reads TGCAGCGTCTCACTCGCTGGGGCAAGGAATGAGCAGTTCTTC. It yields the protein CSVSLAGARNEQFF.

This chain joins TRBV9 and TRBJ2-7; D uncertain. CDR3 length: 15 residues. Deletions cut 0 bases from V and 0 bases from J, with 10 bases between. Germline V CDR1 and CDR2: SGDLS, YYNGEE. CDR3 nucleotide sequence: TGTGCCAGCAGCGTAGCGAGTGTCAGCTCCTACGAGCAGTACTTC. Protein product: CASSVASVSSYEQYF.

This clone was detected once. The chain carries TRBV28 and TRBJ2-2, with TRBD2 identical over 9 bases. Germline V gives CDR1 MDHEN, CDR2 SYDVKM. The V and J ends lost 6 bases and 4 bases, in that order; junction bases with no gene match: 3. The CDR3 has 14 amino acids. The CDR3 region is CASRTSGGTGELFF. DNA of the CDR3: TGTGCCAGCAGGACTAGCGGAGGCACCGGGGAGCTGTTTTTT.

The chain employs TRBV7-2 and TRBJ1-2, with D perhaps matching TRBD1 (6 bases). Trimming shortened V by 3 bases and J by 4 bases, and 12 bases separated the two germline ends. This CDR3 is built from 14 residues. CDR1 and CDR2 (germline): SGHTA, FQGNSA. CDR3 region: CASSFFPGAYGYTF. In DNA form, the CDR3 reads TGTGCCAGCAGCTTCTTTCCAGGGGCCTATGGCTACACCTTC.

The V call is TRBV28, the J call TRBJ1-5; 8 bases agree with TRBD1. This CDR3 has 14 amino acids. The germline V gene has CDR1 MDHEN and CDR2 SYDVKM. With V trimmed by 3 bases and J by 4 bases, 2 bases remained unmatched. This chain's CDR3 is CASSLYRGNQPQHF. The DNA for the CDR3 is TGTGCCAGCAGTTTGTACAGGGGGAATCAGCCCCAGCATTTT.

The CDR3 DNA is TGTGCCAGCAGCGAAATCACAGGGGGTATAAACATTCAGTACTTC. Translation gives CASSEITGGINIQYF. The chain joins TRBV21-1 to TRBJ2-4; TRBD1 reflects the table's D call only, with no check against the DNA. TRBV21-1 is a listed pseudogene. The CDR3 length is 15 residues.

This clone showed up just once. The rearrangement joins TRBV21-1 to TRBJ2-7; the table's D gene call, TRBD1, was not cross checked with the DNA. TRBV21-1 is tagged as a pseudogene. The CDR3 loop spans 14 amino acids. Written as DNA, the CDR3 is TGTGCCAGCAGCATCTACAGGGCACCCTACGAGCAGTACTTC. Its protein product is CASSIYRAPYEQYF.

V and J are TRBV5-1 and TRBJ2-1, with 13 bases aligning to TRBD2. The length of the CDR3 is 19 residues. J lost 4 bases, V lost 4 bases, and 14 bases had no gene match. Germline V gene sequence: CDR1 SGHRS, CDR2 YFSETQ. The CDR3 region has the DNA TGCGCCAGCAGCCACGCCGAAGGACTAGCGGGAGTTTCATACAATGAGCAGTTCTTC. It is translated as CASSHAEGLAGVSYNEQFF.

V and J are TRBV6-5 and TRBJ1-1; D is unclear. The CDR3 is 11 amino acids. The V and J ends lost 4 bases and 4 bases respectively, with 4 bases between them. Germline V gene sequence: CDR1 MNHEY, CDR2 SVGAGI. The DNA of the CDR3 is TGTGCCAGCAGTTTAGGCACTGAAGCTTTCTTT. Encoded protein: CASSLGTEAFF.

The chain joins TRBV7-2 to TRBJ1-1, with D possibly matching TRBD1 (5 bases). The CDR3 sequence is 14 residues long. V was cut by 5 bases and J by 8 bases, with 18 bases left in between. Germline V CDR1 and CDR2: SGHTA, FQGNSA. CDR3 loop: CASSQQGSRREAFF. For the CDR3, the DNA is TGTGCCAGCAGCCAGCAGGGCTCCAGAAGAGAAGCTTTCTTT.

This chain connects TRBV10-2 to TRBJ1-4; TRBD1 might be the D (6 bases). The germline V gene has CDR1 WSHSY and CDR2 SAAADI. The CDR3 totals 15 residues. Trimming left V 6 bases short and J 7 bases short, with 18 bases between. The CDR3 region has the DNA TGCGCCAGCAGCGAAGTGAGGGGGTTGGGTGAAAAACTGTTTTTT. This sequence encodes CASSEVRGLGEKLFF.

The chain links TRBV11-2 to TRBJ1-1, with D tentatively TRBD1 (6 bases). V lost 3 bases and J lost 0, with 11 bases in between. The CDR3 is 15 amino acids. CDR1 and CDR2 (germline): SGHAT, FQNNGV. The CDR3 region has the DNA TGTGCCAGCAGCTTGTCGGACAGATTGAACACTGAAGCTTTCTTT. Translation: CASSLSDRLNTEAFF.

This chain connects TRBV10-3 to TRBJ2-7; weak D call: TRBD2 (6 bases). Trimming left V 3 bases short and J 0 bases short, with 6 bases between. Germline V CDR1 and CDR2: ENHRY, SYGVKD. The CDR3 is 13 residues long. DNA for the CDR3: TGTGCCATCAGTGACGGGAGCTCCTACGAGCAGTACTTC. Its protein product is CAISDGSSYEQYF.

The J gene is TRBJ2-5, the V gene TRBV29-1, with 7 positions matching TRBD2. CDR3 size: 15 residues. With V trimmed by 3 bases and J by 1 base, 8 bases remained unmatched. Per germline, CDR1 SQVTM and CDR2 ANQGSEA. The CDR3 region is CSVDGGGSFQETQYF. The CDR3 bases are TGCAGCGTTGATGGCGGCGGGAGTTTCCAAGAGACCCAGTACTTC. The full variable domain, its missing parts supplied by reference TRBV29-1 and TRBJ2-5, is SAVISQKPSRDICQRGTSLTIQCQVDSQVTMMFWYRQQPGQSLTLIATANQGSEATYESGFVIDKFPISRPNLTFSTLTVSNMSPEDSSIYLCSVDGGGSFQETQYFGPGTRLLVL.

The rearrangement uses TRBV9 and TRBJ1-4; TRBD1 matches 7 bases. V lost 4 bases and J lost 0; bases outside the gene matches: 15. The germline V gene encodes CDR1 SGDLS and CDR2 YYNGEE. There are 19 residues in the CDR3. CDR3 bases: TGTGCCAGCAGCCGACCCCAAGGGACAGCCGCTGCAACTAATGAAAAACTGTTTTTT. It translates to CASSRPQGTAAATNEKLFF.

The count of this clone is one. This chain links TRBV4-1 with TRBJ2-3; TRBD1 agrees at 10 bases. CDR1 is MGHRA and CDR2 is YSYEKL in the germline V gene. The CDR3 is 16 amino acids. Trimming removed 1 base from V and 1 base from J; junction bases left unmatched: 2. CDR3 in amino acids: CASSQAGTGGTDTQYF. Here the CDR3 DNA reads TGCGCCAGCAGCCAAGCCGGGACAGGGGGCACAGATACGCAGTATTTT.

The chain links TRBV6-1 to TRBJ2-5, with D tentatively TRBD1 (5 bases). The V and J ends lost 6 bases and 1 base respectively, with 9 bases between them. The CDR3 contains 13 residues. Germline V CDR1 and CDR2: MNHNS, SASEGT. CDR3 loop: CASRFDSQETQYF. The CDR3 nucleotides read TGTGCCAGCAGGTTTGACAGCCAAGAGACCCAGTACTTC.

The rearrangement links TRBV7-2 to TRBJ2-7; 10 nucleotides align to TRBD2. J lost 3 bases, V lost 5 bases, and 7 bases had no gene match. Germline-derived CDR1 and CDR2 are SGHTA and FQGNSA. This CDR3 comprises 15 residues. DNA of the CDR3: TGTGCCAGCAGCGTATCCGGGACTAGCGTCTACGAGCAGTACTTC. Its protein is CASSVSGTSVYEQYF.

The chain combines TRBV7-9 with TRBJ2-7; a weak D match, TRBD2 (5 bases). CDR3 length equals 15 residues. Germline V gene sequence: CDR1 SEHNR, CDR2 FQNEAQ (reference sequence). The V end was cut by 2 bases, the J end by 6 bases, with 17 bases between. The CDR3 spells CASSLSAGLRGEQYF. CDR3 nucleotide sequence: TGTGCCAGCAGCTTATCAGCCGGACTGCGCGGCGAGCAGTACTTC. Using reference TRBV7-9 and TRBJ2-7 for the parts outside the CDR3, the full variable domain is DTGVSQNPRHKITKRGQNVTFRCDPISEHNRLYWYRQTLGQGPEFLTYFQNEAQLEKSRLLSDRFSAERPKGSFSTLEIQRTEQGDSAMYLCASSLSAGLRGEQYFGPGTRLTVT.

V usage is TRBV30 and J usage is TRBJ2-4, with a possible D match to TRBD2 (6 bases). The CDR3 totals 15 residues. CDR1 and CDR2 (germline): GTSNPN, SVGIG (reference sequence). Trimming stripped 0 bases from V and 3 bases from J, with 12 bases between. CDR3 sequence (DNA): TGTGCCTGGAGTGTACACGGTAGCGGCAAAAACATTCAGTACTTC. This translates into CAWSVHGSGKNIQYF.